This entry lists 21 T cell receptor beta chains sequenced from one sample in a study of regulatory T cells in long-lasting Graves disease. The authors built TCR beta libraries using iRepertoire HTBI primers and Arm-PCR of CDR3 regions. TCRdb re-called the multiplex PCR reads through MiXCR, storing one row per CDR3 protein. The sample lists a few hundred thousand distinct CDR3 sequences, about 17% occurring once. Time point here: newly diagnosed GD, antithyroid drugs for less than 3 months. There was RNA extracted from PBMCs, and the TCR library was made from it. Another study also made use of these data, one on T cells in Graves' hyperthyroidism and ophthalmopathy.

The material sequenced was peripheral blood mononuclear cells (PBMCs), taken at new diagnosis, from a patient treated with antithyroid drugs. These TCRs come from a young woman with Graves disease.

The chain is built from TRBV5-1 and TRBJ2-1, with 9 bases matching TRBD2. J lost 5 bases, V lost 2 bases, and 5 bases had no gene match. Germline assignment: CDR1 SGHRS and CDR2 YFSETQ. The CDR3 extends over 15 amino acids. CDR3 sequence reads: CASSFTSGPHNEQFF. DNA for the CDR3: TGCGCCAGCAGCTTCACTAGCGGGCCCCACAATGAGCAGTTCTTC.

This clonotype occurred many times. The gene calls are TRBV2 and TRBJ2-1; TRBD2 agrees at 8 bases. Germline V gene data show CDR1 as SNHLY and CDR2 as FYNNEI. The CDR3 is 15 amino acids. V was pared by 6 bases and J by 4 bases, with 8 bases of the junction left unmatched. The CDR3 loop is CASSRSGMGYNEQFF. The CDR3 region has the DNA TGTGCCAGCAGCCGTAGCGGGATGGGGTACAATGAGCAGTTCTTC.

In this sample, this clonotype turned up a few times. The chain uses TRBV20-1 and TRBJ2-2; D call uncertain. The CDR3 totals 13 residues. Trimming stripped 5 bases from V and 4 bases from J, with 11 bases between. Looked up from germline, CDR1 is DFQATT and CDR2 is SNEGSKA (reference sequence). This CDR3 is CSADGRSTGELFF. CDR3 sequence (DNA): TGCAGTGCTGACGGCAGAAGCACCGGGGAGCTGTTTTTT.

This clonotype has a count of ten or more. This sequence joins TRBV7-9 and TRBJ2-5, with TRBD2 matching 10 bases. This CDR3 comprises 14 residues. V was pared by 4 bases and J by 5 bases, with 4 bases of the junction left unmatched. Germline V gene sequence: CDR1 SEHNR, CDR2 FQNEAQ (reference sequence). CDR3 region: CASSWGLARETQYF. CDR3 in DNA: TGTGCCAGCAGCTGGGGACTAGCGAGGGAGACCCAGTACTTC.

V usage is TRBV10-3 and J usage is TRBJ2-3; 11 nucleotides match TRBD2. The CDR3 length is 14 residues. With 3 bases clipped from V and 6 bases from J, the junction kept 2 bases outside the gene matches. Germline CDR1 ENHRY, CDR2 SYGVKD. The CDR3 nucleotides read TGTGCCATCAGTGACTTAGCGGGGGGGGATACGCAGTATTTT. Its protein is CAISDLAGGDTQYF.

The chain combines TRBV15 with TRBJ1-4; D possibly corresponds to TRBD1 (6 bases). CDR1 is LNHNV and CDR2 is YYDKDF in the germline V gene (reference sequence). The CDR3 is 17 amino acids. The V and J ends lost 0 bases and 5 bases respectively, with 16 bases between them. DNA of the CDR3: TGTGCCACCAGCAGAGACCATCCCGGACAGATGAATGAAAAACTGTTTTTT. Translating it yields CATSRDHPGQMNEKLFF.

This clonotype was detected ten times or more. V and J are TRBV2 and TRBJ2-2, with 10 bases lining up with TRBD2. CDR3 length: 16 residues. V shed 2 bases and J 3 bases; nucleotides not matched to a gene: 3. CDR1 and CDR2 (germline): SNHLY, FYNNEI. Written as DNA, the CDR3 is TGTGCCAGCAGTGAACCTAGCGGGAGTTACACCGGGGAGCTGTTTTTT. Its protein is CASSEPSGSYTGELFF.

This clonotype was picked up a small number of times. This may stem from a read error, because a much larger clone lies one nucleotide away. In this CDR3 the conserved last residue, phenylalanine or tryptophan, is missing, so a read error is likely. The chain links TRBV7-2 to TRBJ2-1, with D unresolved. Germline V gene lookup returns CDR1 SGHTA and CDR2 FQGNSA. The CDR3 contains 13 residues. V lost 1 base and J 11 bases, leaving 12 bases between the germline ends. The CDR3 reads CASSLGGGKQQFL. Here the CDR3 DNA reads TGTGCCAGCAGCTTAGGCGGCGGCAAGCAGCAGTTCCTC.

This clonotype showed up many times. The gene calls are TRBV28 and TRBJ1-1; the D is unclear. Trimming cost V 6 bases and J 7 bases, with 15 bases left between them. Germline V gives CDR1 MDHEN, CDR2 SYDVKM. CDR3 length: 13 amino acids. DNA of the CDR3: TGTGCCAGCAGAGTCACAGACACTTATGAAGCTTTCTTT. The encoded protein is CASRVTDTYEAFF.

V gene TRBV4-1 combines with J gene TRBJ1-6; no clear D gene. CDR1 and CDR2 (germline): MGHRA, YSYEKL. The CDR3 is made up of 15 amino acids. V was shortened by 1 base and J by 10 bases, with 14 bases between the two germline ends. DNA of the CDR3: TGCGCCAGCAGCCAAGCCTCGGACGCAAGGTCACCCCTCCACTTT. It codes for CASSQASDARSPLHF.

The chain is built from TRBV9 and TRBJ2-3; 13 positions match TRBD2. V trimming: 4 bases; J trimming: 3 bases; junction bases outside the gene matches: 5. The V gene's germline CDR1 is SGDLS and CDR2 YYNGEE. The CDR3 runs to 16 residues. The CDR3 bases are TGTGCCAGCAGCCTCGGGACTAGCGGGACTACAGATACGCAGTATTTT. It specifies CASSLGTSGTTDTQYF.

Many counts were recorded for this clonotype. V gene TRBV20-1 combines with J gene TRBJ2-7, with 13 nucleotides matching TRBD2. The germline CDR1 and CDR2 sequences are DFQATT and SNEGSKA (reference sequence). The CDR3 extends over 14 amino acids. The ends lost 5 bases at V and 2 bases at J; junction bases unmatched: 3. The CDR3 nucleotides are TGCAGTGCTCCCGGGACTAGCGGGGCCTACGAGCAGTACTTC. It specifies CSAPGTSGAYEQYF.

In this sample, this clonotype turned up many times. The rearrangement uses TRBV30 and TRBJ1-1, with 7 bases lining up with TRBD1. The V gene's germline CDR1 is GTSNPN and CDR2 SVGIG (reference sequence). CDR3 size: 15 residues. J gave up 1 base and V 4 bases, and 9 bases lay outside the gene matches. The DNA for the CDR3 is TGTGCCTGGACCCCCAGAGGGACAGCGAACACTGAAGCTTTCTTT. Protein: CAWTPRGTANTEAFF.

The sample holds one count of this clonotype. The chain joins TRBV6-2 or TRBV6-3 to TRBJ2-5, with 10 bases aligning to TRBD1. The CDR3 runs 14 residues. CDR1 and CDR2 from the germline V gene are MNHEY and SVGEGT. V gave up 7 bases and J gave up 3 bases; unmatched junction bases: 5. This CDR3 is CASTPGTGEETQYF. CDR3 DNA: TGTGCCAGCACCCCAGGGACAGGGGAAGAGACCCAGTACTTC.

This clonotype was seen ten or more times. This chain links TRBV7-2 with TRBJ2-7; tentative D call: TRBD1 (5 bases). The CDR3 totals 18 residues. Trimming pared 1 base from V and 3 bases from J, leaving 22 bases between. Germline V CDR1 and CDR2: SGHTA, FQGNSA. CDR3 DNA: TGTGCCAGCAGCTTAGTTACAGGTCCCAAACGGTACGACTACGAGCAGTACTTC. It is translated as CASSLVTGPKRYDYEQYF.

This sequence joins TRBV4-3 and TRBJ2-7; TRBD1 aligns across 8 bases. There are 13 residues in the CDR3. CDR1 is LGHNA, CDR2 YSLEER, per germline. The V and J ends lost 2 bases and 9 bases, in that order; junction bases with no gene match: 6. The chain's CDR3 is CASSQWTGTGQYF. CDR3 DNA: TGCGCCAGCAGCCAATGGACAGGGACTGGGCAGTACTTC.

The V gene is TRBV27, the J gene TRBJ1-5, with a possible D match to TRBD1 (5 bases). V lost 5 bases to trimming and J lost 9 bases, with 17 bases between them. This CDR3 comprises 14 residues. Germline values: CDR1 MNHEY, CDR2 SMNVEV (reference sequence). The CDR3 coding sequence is TGTGCCAGCAGTCCAGACAGCGGGGATCGGCCCCAGCATTTT. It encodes CASSPDSGDRPQHF.

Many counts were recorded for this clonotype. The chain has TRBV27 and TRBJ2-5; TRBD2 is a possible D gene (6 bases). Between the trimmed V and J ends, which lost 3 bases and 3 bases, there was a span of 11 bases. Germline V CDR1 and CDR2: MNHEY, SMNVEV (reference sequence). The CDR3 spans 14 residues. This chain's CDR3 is CASSFLGGEETQYF. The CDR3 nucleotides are TGTGCCAGCAGTTTTCTCGGGGGAGAAGAGACCCAGTACTTC.

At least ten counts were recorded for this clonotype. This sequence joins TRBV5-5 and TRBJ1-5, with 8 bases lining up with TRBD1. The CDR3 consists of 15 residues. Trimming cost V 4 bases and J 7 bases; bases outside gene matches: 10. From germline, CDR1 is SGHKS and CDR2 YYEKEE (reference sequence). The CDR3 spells CASSAIPGGEQPQHF. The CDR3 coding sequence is TGTGCCAGCAGCGCCATCCCAGGGGGCGAACAGCCCCAGCATTTT.

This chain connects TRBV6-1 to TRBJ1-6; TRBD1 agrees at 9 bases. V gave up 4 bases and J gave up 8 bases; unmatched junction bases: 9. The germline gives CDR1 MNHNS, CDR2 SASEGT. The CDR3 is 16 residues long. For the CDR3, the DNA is TGTGCCAGCAGTGGGAACAGGGGGCGGAGGGATTCACCCCTCCACTTT. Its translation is CASSGNRGRRDSPLHF.

In DNA, the CDR3 is TGTGCCAGCAGCGCCGACAGGGGAGAAGGTTCACCCCTCCACTTT. Translation: CASSADRGEGSPLHF. This chain uses TRBV7-2 with TRBJ1-6; 8 nucleotides agree with TRBD1. The length of the CDR3 is 15 residues. J lost 9 bases, V lost 5 bases, and 9 bases had no gene match. Germline loops: CDR1 SGHTA, CDR2 FQGNSA. Based on the CDR3 plus reference TRBV7-2 and TRBJ1-6, the full variable domain is GAGVSQSPSNKVTEKGKDVELRCDPISGHTALYWYRQSLGQGLEFLIYFQGNSAPDKSGLPSDRFSAERTGGSVSTLTIQRTQQEDSAVYLCASSADRGEGSPLHFGNGTRLTVT.